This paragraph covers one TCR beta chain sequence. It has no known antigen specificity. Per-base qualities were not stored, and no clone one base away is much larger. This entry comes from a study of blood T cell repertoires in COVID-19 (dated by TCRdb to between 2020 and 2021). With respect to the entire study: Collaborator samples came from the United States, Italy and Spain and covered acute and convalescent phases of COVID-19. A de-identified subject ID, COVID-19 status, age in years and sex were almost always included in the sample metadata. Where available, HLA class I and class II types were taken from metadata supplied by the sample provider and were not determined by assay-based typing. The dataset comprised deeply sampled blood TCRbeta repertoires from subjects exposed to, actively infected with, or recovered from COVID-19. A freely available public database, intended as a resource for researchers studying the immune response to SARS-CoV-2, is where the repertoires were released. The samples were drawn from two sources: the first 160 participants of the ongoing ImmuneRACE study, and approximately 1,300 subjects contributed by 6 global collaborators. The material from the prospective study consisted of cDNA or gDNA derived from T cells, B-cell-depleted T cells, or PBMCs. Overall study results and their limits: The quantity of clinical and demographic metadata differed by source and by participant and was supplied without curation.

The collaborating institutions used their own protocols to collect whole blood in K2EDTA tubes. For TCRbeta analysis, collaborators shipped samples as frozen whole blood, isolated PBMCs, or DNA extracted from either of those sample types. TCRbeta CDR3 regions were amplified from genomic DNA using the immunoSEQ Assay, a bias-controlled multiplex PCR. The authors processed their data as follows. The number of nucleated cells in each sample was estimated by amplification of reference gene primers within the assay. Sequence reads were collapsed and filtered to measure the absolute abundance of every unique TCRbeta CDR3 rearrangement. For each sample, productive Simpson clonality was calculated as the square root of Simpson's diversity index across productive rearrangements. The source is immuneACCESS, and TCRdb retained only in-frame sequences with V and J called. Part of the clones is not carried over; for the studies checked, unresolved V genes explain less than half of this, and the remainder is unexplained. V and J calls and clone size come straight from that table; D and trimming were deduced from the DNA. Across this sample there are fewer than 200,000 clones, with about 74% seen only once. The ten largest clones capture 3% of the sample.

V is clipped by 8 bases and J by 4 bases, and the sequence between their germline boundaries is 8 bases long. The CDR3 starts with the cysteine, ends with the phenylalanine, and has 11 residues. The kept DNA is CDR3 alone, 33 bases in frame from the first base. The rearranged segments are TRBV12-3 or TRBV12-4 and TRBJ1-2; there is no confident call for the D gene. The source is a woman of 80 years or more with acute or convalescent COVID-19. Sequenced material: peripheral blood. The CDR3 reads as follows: CASEGAYGYTF. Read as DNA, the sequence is TGTGCCAGCGAGGGTGCCTATGGCTACACCTTC.